This T cell receptor (beta chain) was captured in a study of a mutant IDH1 vaccine in newly diagnosed glioma. The overall study: There were approximately 60% males and roughly 38% females among treated patients, whose mean age was roughly 40 years. Previous care, which was radiotherapy, temozolomide, or both, most often involved both.

The protocol was immunoSEQ multiplex PCR, while the TCRdb copy is restricted to in-frame clones and leaves out a portion. The repertoire holds some 87,000 clones, with about 80% as singletons. The time point denotes: baseline, week 1 (first vaccination visit). Sample treatment: pre-vaccination baseline after standard-of-care therapy. This clone has more than one count but fewer than ten. Germline V gives CDR1 MNHEY, CDR2 SMNVEV (reference sequence). The CDR3 sequence is 14 residues long. V was clipped by 7 bases and J by 3 bases, with 16 bases between them. The source material was PBMCs, sampled from a glioma patient treated with radiotherapy, temozolomide or both. This receptor was taken from a middle-aged man with glioma. The gene calls are TRBV27 and TRBJ2-7; TRBD1 might be the D (6 bases). The CDR3 sequence: CASNRPGEGYEQYF. Here the CDR3 DNA reads TGTGCCAGCAATAGACCAGGGGAAGGCTACGAGCAGTACTTC.